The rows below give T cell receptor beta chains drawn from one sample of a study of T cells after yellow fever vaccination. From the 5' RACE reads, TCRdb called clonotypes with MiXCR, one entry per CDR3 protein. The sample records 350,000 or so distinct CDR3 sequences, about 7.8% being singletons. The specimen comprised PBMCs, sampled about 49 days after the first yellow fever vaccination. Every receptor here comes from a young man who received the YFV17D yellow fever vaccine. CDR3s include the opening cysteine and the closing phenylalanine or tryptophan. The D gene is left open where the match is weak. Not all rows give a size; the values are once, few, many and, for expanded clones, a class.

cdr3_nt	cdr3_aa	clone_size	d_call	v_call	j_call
TGTGCCAGCAGCCGTGGACAGGCCGGGGAGCTGTTTTTT	CASSRGQAGELFF	few	TRBD1	TRBV6-2/TRBV6-3	TRBJ2-2
TGTGCCCGCGAGACAGGGGATAATTCACCCCTCCACTTT	CARETGDNSPLHF	few	TRBD1	TRBV7-9	TRBJ1-6
TGTGCCAGCAGTTTCATCACAGACGGCTACACCTTC	CASSFITDGYTF	few	NA	TRBV28	TRBJ1-2
TGTGCCAGCAGCGCCGGGACAGGTTACACAGATACGCAGTATTTT	CASSAGTGYTDTQYF	few	TRBD1	TRBV12-3/TRBV12-4	TRBJ2-3
TGTGCCAGCAGCGCCTCGGGACAGTACAATGAGCAGTTCTTC	CASSASGQYNEQFF	few	TRBD1	TRBV9	TRBJ2-1
TGTGCCAGCAGCTTACGCCCTCCGGGACAGGGCCGCACAGATACGCAGTATTTT	CASSLRPPGQGRTDTQYF	few	TRBD1	TRBV7-3	TRBJ2-3
TGCAGTGCTAGAGACTCAGGACAGGGTGCAACTAATGAAAAACTGTTTTTT	CSARDSGQGATNEKLFF	NA	TRBD1	TRBV20-1	TRBJ1-4
TGCAGTGCGCCTTGGACTTCGGAGTACTTC	CSAPWTSEYF	many	NA	TRBV20-1	TRBJ2-5
TGCAGCGTTGGGTCTACCTCGTCGAGCTACAATGAGCAGTTCTTC	CSVGSTSSSYNEQFF	NA	NA	TRBV29-1	TRBJ2-1
TGCGCCAGCAGCTTTGGTCAGGGACAGCTCTCCACCGGGGAGCTGTTTTTT	CASSFGQGQLSTGELFF	NA	TRBD1	TRBV5-1	TRBJ2-2
TGTGCCAGCAGTTTACCCGCCAACATTCAGTACTTC	CASSLPANIQYF	NA	NA	TRBV12-3/TRBV12-4	TRBJ2-4